Described below is a single T cell receptor (beta chain) sequence and its context. Its antigen is not known. Scientists amplified the TCR beta CDR3 regions from RNA transcripts. HTBI primers served in a first-round RT-PCR, which a second-round multiplex PCR followed. MiXCR, applied by TCRdb to the multiplex PCR reads, yields one record per CDR3 protein. The sample carries almost 750,000 distinct CDR3 sequences, roughly two fifths recorded once. The data were taken from a study of Graves' ophthalmopathy and Graves' hyperthyroidism. About the study: Before any treatment, peripheral blood was taken at the initial diagnosis.

Study findings and constraints: Separation of ophthalmopathy from stable hyperthyroidism was achieved by a 13-signature model, at about 91% sensitivity and just over 80% specificity. Blood samples also showed most expanded thyroid clonotypes exceeding 0.001 frequency.

Certain patients, namely those with other autoimmune diseases, uncontrolled infections, pregnancy or lactation, were excluded. This sequence originates from an adult man with Graves' ophthalmopathy. The specimen was peripheral blood.

DNA of the CDR3: TGTGCCAGCAGCCCTTCCCTAGACAGGGCTAACTATGGCTACACCTTC. Translation: CASSPSLDRANYGYTF. The rearrangement links TRBV2 to TRBJ1-2; 7 bases align to TRBD1. V was clipped by 6 bases and J by 0 bases; unmatched bases: 10. The germline gives CDR1 SNHLY, CDR2 FYNNEI. The CDR3 contains 16 residues.